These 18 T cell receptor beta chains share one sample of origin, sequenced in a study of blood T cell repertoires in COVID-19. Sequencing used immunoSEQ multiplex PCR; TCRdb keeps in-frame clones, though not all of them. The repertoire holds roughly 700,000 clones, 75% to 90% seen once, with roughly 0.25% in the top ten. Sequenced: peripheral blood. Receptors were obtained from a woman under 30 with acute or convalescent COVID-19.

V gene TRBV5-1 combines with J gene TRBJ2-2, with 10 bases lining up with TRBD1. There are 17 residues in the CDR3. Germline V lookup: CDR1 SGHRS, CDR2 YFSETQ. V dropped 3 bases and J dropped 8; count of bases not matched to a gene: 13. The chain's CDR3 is CASSSDRGALGVGELFF. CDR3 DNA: TGCGCCAGCAGCTCGGACAGGGGGGCCCTCGGGGTTGGGGAGCTGTTTTTT.

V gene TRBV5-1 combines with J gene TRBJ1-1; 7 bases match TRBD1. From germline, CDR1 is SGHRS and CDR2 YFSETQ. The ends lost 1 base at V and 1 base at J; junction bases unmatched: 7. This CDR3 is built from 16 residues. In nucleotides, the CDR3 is TGCGCCAGCAGCTTGTTTTCGGACAGGTCGAACACTGAAGCTTTCTTT. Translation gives CASSLFSDRSNTEAFF.

The CDR3 region has the DNA TGTGCCAGCAGCTCCGCGGCTGGCGGCCGAAACTATGGCTACACCTTC. Its protein product is CASSSAAGGRNYGYTF. The genes are TRBV5-5 and TRBJ1-2; D not resolved. Trimming took 3 bases from V and 2 from J, leaving 17 bases between them. There are 16 residues in the CDR3. From germline, CDR1 is SGHKS and CDR2 YYEKEE (reference sequence).

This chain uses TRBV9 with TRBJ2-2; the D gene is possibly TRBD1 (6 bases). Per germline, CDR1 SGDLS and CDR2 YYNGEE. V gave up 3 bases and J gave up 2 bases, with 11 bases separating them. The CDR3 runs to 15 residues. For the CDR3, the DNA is TGTGCCAGCAGCGACGGGACATACAACACCGGGGAGCTGTTTTTT. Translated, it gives CASSDGTYNTGELFF.

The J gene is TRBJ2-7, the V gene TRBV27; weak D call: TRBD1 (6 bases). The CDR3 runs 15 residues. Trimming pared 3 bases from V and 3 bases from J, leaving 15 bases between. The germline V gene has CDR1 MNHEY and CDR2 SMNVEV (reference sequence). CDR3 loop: CASSFLGAMVYEQYF. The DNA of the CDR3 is TGTGCCAGCAGTTTTCTGGGGGCGATGGTCTACGAGCAGTACTTC.

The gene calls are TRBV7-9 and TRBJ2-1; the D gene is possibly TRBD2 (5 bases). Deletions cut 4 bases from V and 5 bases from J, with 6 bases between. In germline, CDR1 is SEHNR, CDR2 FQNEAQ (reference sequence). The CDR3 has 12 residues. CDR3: CASSYGDNEQFF. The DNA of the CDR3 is TGTGCCAGCAGCTACGGGGACAATGAGCAGTTCTTC.

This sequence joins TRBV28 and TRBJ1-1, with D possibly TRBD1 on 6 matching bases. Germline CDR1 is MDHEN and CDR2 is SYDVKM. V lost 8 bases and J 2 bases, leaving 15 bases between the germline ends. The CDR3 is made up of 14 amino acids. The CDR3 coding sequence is TGTGCCAGCCTGGTGGGGACAATAAACACTGAAGCTTTCTTT. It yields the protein CASLVGTINTEAFF.

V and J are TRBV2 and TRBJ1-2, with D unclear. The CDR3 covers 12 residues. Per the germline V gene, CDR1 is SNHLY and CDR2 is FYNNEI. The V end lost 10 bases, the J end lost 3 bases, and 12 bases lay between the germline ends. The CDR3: CATIPEDYGYTF. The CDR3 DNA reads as TGTGCCACGATACCCGAGGACTATGGCTACACCTTC. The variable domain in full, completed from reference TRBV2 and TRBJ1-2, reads EPEVTQTPSHQVTQMGQEVILRCVPISNHLYFYWYRQILGQKVEFLVSFYNNEISEKSEIFDDQFSVERPDGSNFTLKIRSTKLEDSAMYFCATIPEDYGYTFGSGTRLTVV.

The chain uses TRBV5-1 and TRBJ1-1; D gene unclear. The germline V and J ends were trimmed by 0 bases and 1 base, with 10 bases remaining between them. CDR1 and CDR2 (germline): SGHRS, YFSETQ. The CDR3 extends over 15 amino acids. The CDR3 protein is CASSLGSGRNTEAFF. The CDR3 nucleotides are TGCGCCAGCAGCTTGGGGTCAGGTCGGAACACTGAAGCTTTCTTT.

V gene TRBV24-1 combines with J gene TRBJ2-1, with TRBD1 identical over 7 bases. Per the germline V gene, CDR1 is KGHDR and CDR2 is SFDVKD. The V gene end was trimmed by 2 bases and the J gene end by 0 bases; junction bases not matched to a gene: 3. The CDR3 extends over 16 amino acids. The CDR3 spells CATSDSPGGSYNEQFF. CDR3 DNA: TGTGCCACCAGTGATTCACCAGGGGGCTCCTACAATGAGCAGTTCTTC.

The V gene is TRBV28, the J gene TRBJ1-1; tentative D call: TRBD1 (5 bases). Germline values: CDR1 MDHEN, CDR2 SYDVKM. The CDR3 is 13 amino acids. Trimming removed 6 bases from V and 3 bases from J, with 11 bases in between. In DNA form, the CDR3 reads TGTGCCAGCAGCCGCAGGGCGTACACTGAAGCTTTCTTT. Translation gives CASSRRAYTEAFF. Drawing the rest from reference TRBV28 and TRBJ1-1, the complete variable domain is DVKVTQSSRYLVKRTGEKVFLECVQDMDHENMFWYRQDPGLGLRLIYFSYDVKMKEKGDIPEGYSVSREKKERFSLILESASTNQTSMYLCASSRRAYTEAFFGQGTRLTVV.

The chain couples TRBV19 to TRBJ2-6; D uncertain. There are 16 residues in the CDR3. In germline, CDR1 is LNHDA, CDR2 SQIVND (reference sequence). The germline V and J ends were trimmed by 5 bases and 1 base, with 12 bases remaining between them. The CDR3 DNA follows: TGTGCCAGTAGTCCAGGCAGTGATTCTGGGGCCAACGTCCTGACTTTC. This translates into CASSPGSDSGANVLTF.

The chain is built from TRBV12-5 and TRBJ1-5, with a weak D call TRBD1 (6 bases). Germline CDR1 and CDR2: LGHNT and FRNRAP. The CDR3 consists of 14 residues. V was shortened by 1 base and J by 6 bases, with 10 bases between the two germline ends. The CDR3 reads CASGLARGGQPQHF. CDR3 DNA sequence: TGTGCTAGTGGTTTGGCCAGGGGTGGTCAGCCCCAGCATTTT. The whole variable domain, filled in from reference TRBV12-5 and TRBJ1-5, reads DARVTQTPRHKVTEMGQEVTMRCQPILGHNTVFWYRQTMMQGLELLAYFRNRAPLDDSGMPKDRFSAEMPDATLATLKIQPSEPRDSAVYFCASGLARGGQPQHFGDGTRLSIL.

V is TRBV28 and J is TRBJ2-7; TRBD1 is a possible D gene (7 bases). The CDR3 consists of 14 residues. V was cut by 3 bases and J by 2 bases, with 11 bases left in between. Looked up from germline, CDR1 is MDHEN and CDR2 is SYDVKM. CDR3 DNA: TGTGCCAGCAGTTTCAGGGGGGTGGCCTACGAGCAGTACTTC. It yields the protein CASSFRGVAYEQYF.

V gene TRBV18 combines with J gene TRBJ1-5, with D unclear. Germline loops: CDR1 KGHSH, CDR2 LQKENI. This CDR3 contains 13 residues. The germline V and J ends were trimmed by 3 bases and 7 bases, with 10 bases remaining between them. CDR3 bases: TGTGCCAGCTCACCTTGGGCCTCACAGCCCCAGCATTTT. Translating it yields CASSPWASQPQHF.

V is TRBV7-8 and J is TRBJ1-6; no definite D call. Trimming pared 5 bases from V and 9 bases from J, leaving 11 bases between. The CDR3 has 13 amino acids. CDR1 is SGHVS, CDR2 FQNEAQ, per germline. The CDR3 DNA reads TGTGCCAGCAGCGCATCTCTTAGTTCACCCCTCCACTTT. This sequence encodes CASSASLSSPLHF.

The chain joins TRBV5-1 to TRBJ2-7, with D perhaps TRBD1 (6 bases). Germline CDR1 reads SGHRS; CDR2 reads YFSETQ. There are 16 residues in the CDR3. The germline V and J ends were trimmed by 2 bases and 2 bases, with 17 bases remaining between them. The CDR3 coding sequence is TGCGCCAGCAGCTTATTGGGACACGGAACGACCTACGAGCAGTACTTC. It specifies CASSLLGHGTTYEQYF.

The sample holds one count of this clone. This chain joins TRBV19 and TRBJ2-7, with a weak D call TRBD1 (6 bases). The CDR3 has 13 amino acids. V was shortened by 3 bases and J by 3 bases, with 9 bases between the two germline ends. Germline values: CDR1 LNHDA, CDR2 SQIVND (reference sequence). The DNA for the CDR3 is TGTGCCAGTAGTATTTCAGGGGTCTACGAGCAGTACTTC. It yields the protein CASSISGVYEQYF.